The 10 T cell receptor beta chains presented below share a single source sample, sequenced in a study of preoperative IRX-2 immunotherapy in early breast cancer. Using immunoSEQ multiplex PCR, the repertoire was profiled, and TCRdb retains in-frame clones only, with some absent. The data show 20,000 to 30,000 clones, with roughly four fifths seen just once and 6% to 8.5% held by the top ten. The treatment: preoperative locoregional IRX-2 cytokine immunotherapy. This sample comprised lymph node tissue, obtained after IRX-2 immunotherapy. These TCRs come from a human donor with breast cancer.

The table lists this clone with a count of one. The V and J genes are TRBV18 and TRBJ2-7, with no clear D. V was cut by 4 bases and J by 2 bases, with 9 bases left in between. CDR3 length: 13 residues. The germline V gene encodes CDR1 KGHSH and CDR2 LQKENI. The CDR3 spells CASSQYGAYEQYF. As DNA, the CDR3 is TGTGCCAGCTCACAATATGGCGCCTACGAGCAGTACTTC.

The gene calls are TRBV14 and TRBJ1-3; no clear D. The V end lost 7 bases, the J end lost 0 bases, and 16 bases lay between the germline ends. Germline V CDR1 and CDR2: SGHDN, FVKESK. The CDR3 runs 16 residues. The CDR3: CASTYNQVPSGNTIYF. DNA for the CDR3: TGTGCCAGCACCTATAATCAGGTCCCCTCTGGAAACACCATATATTTT.

This clone was recorded once. The chain is built from TRBV7-7 and TRBJ2-7; the D call may be TRBD1 or TRBD2 (6 bases each). V was trimmed by 1 base and J by 0 bases, leaving 10 bases between them. The CDR3 has 15 amino acids. CDR1 and CDR2 (germline): SSHAT, FNYEAQ (reference sequence). The DNA of the CDR3 is TGTGCCAGCAGCTTAGTTGGGGGGCCCTCCTACGAGCAGTACTTC. This translates into CASSLVGGPSYEQYF.

This clone occurred once. The chain has TRBV7-6 and TRBJ1-1, with TRBD1 matching 12 bases. The CDR3 runs to 14 residues. The V gene's germline CDR1 is SGHVS and CDR2 FNYEAQ. V gave up 10 bases and J gave up 3 bases; unmatched junction bases: 6. The CDR3: CATGTGGADTEAFF. The DNA of the CDR3 is TGTGCCACCGGGACAGGGGGCGCGGACACTGAAGCTTTCTTT.

The chain has TRBV1 and TRBJ1-1. TRBV1 corresponds to a pseudogene. The CDR3 runs to 17 residues. For the CDR3, the DNA is TGCGCCAGCAGCCAAGAAGTGGGAGGGGGAGGCGGCACTGAAGCTTTCTTT. Its translation: CASSQEVGGGGGTEAFF.

The CDR3 loop is CASSLDGTAPLAQHF. CDR3 DNA: TGTGCCAGCAGCTTAGATGGGACAGCACCCCTGGCCCAGCATTTT. The chain recombines TRBV11-3 with TRBJ1-5, with 7 bases fitting TRBD1. The CDR3 has 15 residues. The trim removed 0 bases at V and 11 bases at J, leaving 10 bases unmatched. In germline, CDR1 is SGHNT, CDR2 YENEEA.

The gene calls are TRBV7-7 and TRBJ2-3; 8 positions agree with TRBD2. Germline CDR1 SSHAT, CDR2 FNYEAQ (reference sequence). This CDR3 is built from 16 residues. J was trimmed by 0 bases and V by 2 bases; bases with no gene match: 4. The DNA for the CDR3 is TGTGCCAGCAGCTTAAAAACTAGCGGCAGCACAGATACGCAGTATTTT. As protein: CASSLKTSGSTDTQYF.

A single count supports this clone. The gene calls are TRBV6-8 and TRBJ1-5; maybe TRBD1 (6 bases). This CDR3 comprises 18 residues. In germline, CDR1 is MNHGY, CDR2 SAAAGT. Trimming took 0 bases from V and 6 from J, leaving 21 bases between them. DNA for the CDR3: TGTGCCAGCAGTTACTCGAGGACCACCCGAGGAGGGGGTCAGCCCCAGCATTTT. Protein: CASSYSRTTRGGGQPQHF.

This clone was counted between two and nine times. The DNA for the CDR3 is TGTGCCACCAGCAGAGCATCAGGCGGTGGGGAACTGTTTTTT. Amino acids: CATSRASGGGELFF. The chain employs TRBV15 and TRBJ1-4; the D is unclear. V gave up 1 base and J gave up 12 bases, with 15 bases separating them. Germline V gene data show CDR1 as LNHNV and CDR2 as YYDKDF (reference sequence). CDR3 length: 14 residues.

The rearrangement uses TRBV6-8 and TRBJ2-1; D unclear. This CDR3 contains 14 residues. Germline assignment: CDR1 MNHGY and CDR2 SAAAGT. The V end lost 10 bases, the J end lost 4 bases, and 17 bases lay between the germline ends. CDR3 nucleotide sequence: TGTGCCATCAGCGACCAGACTGATTACAATGAGCAGTTCTTC. This gives the protein CAISDQTDYNEQFF.